This passage covers 6 T cell receptor beta chains from one sample sequenced in a study of shared clonotypes between healthy human individuals. As defined, naive CD8 cells were CD45RO-negative and positively selected for CCR7, with terminally differentiated effector memory CD45RA+ cells excluded. Sequenced by immunoSEQ multiplex PCR; TCRdb stores in-frame clones only, minus some. The table shows approximately 2,000,000 clones, with roughly 95% occurring only once. The sample taken for sequencing was naive CD8+ T cells from PBMCs. These receptors were taken from a man younger than 30 in good health. Some clones in this sample may be carry-over from other donors' samples.

This chain uses TRBV6-1 with TRBJ2-2; TRBD2 agrees at 12 bases. CDR1 and CDR2 (germline): MNHNS, SASEGT. The CDR3 is 15 residues long. The ends lost 6 bases at V and 4 bases at J; junction bases unmatched: 3. CDR3 DNA: TGTGCCAGCAGGACTAGCGGGGGCTCCACCGGGGAGCTGTTTTTT. As protein: CASRTSGGSTGELFF.

The V and J genes are TRBV5-5 and TRBJ2-7; TRBD1 is a possible D gene (6 bases). CDR1 is SGHKS and CDR2 is YYEKEE in the germline V gene (reference sequence). The CDR3 extends over 13 amino acids. The V gene lost 1 base and the J gene lost 2 bases, with 7 bases spanning the gap. The CDR3 region has the DNA TGTGCCAGCAGCTTGTCAGGGGCCTACGAGCAGTACTTC. This translates into CASSLSGAYEQYF.

The chain recombines TRBV4-1 with TRBJ2-1; 10 bases align to TRBD1. The CDR3 totals 18 residues. CDR1 is MGHRA, CDR2 YSYEKL, per germline. The V segment lost 3 bases and the J segment 4 bases; nucleotides outside the gene matches: 12. The CDR3 sequence: CASSHPSTRTGGYNEQFF. CDR3 coding DNA: TGCGCCAGCAGCCACCCTTCTACTCGGACAGGGGGGTACAATGAGCAGTTCTTC.

The rearrangement uses TRBV15 and TRBJ2-7; 7 bases are a match to TRBD1. Trimming took 7 bases from V and 5 from J; bases not matched to a gene: 11. The CDR3 spans 14 residues. CDR1 is LNHNV and CDR2 is YYDKDF in the germline V gene (reference sequence). The CDR3 spells CATTKGAPRDEQYF. Written as DNA, the CDR3 is TGTGCCACCACCAAGGGGGCCCCCCGGGACGAGCAGTACTTC.

V and J are TRBV27 and TRBJ2-1; the D call may be TRBD1 or TRBD2 (7 bases each). Germline-derived CDR1 and CDR2 are MNHEY and SMNVEV (reference sequence). V was clipped by 5 bases and J by 5 bases, with 16 bases between them. The length of the CDR3 is 15 residues. CDR3 sequence: CASSLYRGGDNEQFF. CDR3 nucleotide sequence: TGTGCCAGCAGTCTGTACAGGGGAGGGGACAATGAGCAGTTCTTC.

The V call is TRBV4-1, the J call TRBJ2-3; perhaps D is TRBD1 or TRBD2 (5 bases each). Germline V lookup: CDR1 MGHRA, CDR2 YSYEKL. Deletions cut 1 base from V and 2 bases from J, with 7 bases between. There are 14 residues in the CDR3. The CDR3 nucleotides read TGCGCCAGCAGCCAAGGGGACCCCACAGATACGCAGTATTTT. The encoded protein is CASSQGDPTDTQYF.